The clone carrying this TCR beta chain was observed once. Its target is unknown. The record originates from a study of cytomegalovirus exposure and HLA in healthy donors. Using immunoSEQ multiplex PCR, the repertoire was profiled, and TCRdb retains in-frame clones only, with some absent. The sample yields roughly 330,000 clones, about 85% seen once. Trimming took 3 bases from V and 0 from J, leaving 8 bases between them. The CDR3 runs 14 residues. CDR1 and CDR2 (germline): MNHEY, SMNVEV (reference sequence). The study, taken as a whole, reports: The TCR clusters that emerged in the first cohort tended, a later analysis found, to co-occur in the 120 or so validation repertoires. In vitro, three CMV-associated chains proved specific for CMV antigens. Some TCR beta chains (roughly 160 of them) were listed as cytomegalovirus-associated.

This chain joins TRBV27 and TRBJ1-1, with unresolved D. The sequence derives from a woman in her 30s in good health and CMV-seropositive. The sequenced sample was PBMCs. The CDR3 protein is CASSLANMNTEAFF. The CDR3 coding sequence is TGTGCCAGCAGTTTGGCCAATATGAACACTGAAGCTTTCTTT.